This T cell receptor beta chain was profiled in a study of spatial heterogeneity in lung cancer. This clonotype was seen many times. Its matching antigen is unknown. Germline V gene data show CDR1 as MNHNY and CDR2 as SVGAGI (reference sequence). The V end was cut by 0 bases, the J end by 7 bases, with 9 bases between. The CDR3 has 13 residues. Regarding the study as a whole: In blood, ubiquitous expanded tumor TCRs appeared more at resection than follow-up.

Time point noted: sample taken at primary tumor resection. Single TCR cDNA molecules each had their own unique molecular identifier. TCRdb ran MiXCR on the 5' RACE reads and lists one entry per CDR3 protein. The table includes some 55,000 distinct CDR3 sequences, approximately 6.3% detected once. This specimen consisted of PBMCs, obtained at surgery. The clonotype comes from a female donor with early-stage non-small cell lung cancer. This chain uses TRBV6-6 with TRBJ1-1; D is uncertain. The CDR3 region has the DNA TGTGCCAGCAGTTACTCGATCGGCGGTGAAGCTTTCTTT. Its protein is CASSYSIGGEAFF.